Listed below are T cell receptor beta chains from one sample, sequenced in a study of T cell responses to AZD1222 COVID-19 vaccine. Assay: immunoSEQ multiplex PCR; the TCRdb copy retains only in-frame clones and omits some. The data contain 150,000 to 200,000 clones, about 90% of them singletons. Here the sequenced sample was peripheral blood, taken 28 days after the second AZD1222 dose. The receptors were gathered from an adult who received the AZD1222 COVID-19 vaccine. CDR3s include the opening cysteine and the closing phenylalanine or tryptophan. A D gene is named only where the DNA matches it firmly. Clone sizes are given selectively: once, few, many, or a class where the clone is expanded.

v_call,j_call,clone_size,cdr3_length,d_call,cdr3_nt,cdr3_aa
TRBV5-1,TRBJ2-2,NA,14,NA,TGCGCCAGCTTAGGCGGTACGAACACCGGGGAGCTGTTTTTT,CASLGGTNTGELFF
TRBV5-1,TRBJ1-4,NA,16,TRBD1,TGCGCCAGCAGCTCCAACGGACAGGGAAGGAATGAAAAACTGTTTTTT,CASSSNGQGRNEKLFF
TRBV10-3,TRBJ2-1,NA,16,NA,TGTGCCATCAGCGCCGGGACTGGACTCCGCGGCAATGAGCAGTTCTTC,CAISAGTGLRGNEQFF
TRBV9,TRBJ1-5,NA,15,NA,TGTGCCAGCAGCGTGGGACGGAATAGCAATCAGCCCCAGCATTTT,CASSVGRNSNQPQHF
TRBV15,TRBJ1-4,NA,17,TRBD1,TGTGCCACCAGCAGGGCCGAACCGGGACAGGGGAATGAAAAACTGTTTTTT,CATSRAEPGQGNEKLFF
TRBV29-1,TRBJ2-3,NA,13,TRBD1,TGCAGCGTGGACAGGGGATTTACAGATACGCAGTATTTT,CSVDRGFTDTQYF
TRBV28,TRBJ1-2,once,13,NA,TGTGCCAGCAATCATGGGACAAACTATGGCTACACCTTC,CASNHGTNYGYTF
TRBV4-1,TRBJ1-5,NA,18,NA,TGCGCCAGCAGCCAAGTTCTTCGGTATAGGGAGAGTGATCAGCCCCAGCATTTT,CASSQVLRYRESDQPQHF
TRBV11-3,TRBJ2-3,NA,14,NA,TGTGCCAGCAGCTCAGCCGATAGCACAGATACGCAGTATTTT,CASSSADSTDTQYF
TRBV5-6,TRBJ1-3,NA,15,NA,TGTGCCAGCAGCCTACCCGGGACTGGAGGAAACACCATATATTTT,CASSLPGTGGNTIYF
TRBV19,TRBJ1-6,NA,14,NA,TGTGCCAGTAGTATCGGCAGCGCTAATTCACCCCTCCACTTT,CASSIGSANSPLHF
TRBV10-2,TRBJ2-7,NA,16,TRBD1,TGCGCCAGCAGTGAGCCTGGACAGGGGCTCCTCTACGAGCAGTACTTC,CASSEPGQGLLYEQYF
TRBV4-2,TRBJ2-7,NA,18,TRBD2,TGTGCCAGCAGCCAAGAAGGACTAGCGGGAGAGGTGGCCTACGAGCAGTACTTC,CASSQEGLAGEVAYEQYF
TRBV30,TRBJ1-6,NA,14,NA,TGTGCCTGGGCTAACCGGGACATTACTTCACCCCTCCACTTT,CAWANRDITSPLHF
TRBV6-5,TRBJ2-3,NA,16,NA,TGTGCCAGCAGTTACTCGGCGGTATCCTTAGCAGATACGCAGTATTTT,CASSYSAVSLADTQYF
TRBV19,TRBJ1-5,once,13,NA,TGTGCCAGTAGTATACCCCCCTTCCAGCCCCAGCATTTT,CASSIPPFQPQHF
TRBV30,TRBJ2-7,NA,14,NA,TGTGCCTGGAAGCCGCGCCAATCCTCCTACGAGCAGTACTTC,CAWKPRQSSYEQYF
TRBV6-6,TRBJ2-5,once,16,NA,TGTGCCAGCAGCCGTGGGGGGGGCCGGAAGGAGGAGACCCAGTACTTC,CASSRGGGRKEETQYF
TRBV29-1,TRBJ1-2,NA,11,NA,TGCAGCGTTTGGGGGGCGGAGGGCTACACCTTC,CSVWGAEGYTF
TRBV3-1/TRBV3-2,TRBJ2-3,NA,13,NA,TGTGCCAGCAGAGAGAGGGACACAGATACGCAGTATTTT,CASRERDTDTQYF
TRBV27,TRBJ2-1,NA,14,NA,TGTGCCAGCAGTTTATCGTCGGGATTCAATGAGCAGTTCTTC,CASSLSSGFNEQFF
TRBV7-2,TRBJ2-4,once,13,NA,TGTGCCAGCAGCTTTTACGGACGTAACATTCAGTACTTC,CASSFYGRNIQYF
TRBV5-1,TRBJ1-2,NA,15,TRBD1,TGCGCCAGCAGCTTTGGGACAGCGTCGATTTATGGCTACACCTTC,CASSFGTASIYGYTF
TRBV19,TRBJ2-3,NA,15,TRBD2,TGTGCCAGTAGTCCGGGACTAGGTTCCACAGATACGCAGTATTTT,CASSPGLGSTDTQYF
TRBV29-1,TRBJ1-1,NA,11,NA,TGCAGCGTATTATCGAACACTGAAGCTTTCTTT,CSVLSNTEAFF
TRBV6-4,TRBJ1-2,NA,13,NA,TGTGCCAGCAGGGTTGACACCAACTATGGCTACACCTTC,CASRVDTNYGYTF
TRBV5-4,TRBJ2-7,few,14,NA,TGTGCCAGCAGCAACAAACAGGGCGCCTACGAGCAGTACTTC,CASSNKQGAYEQYF
TRBV28,TRBJ1-2,NA,13,NA,TGTGCCAGCAGATCCAGTCACAACTATGGCTACACCTTC,CASRSSHNYGYTF
TRBV5-1,TRBJ2-7,NA,15,TRBD1,TGCGCCAGCAACAATGGTGGGACAGGGGGCCACGAGCAGTACTTC,CASNNGGTGGHEQYF
TRBV5-1,TRBJ2-5,NA,16,TRBD2,TGCGCCAGCAGCTTGGGGCCTAGCGGGAGGCAGGAGACCCAGTACTTC,CASSLGPSGRQETQYF
TRBV13,TRBJ1-2,NA,16,TRBD1,TGTGCCAGCAGCTTTGGACAGGGCGTGGGGTATGGAGGCTACACCTTC,CASSFGQGVGYGGYTF
TRBV27,TRBJ1-6,once,14,NA,TGTGCCAGCAGCATGTCGGGGCTGAATTCACCCCTCCACTTT,CASSMSGLNSPLHF
TRBV30,TRBJ1-5,NA,13,TRBD1,TGTGCCTGGAGTTCAGGGGGAGGTCAGCCCCAGCATTTT,CAWSSGGGQPQHF
TRBV6-2/TRBV6-3,TRBJ1-5,few,14,NA,TGTGCCAGCAGTTACAGTCAGGGGCATCAGCCCCAGCATTTT,CASSYSQGHQPQHF
TRBV27,TRBJ1-1,NA,14,TRBD1,TGTGCCAGCAGTCCGGGACAGGGTTTCACTGAAGCTTTCTTT,CASSPGQGFTEAFF
TRBV15,TRBJ1-1,NA,16,NA,TGTGCCACCAGCAGAGATAGGGAGTTGCAGAGACGGGAAGCTTTCTTT,CATSRDRELQRREAFF
TRBV7-8,TRBJ1-4,NA,14,NA,TGTGCCAGCAGCTTAACAGAAATGAGTGAAAAACTGTTTTTT,CASSLTEMSEKLFF
TRBV28,TRBJ2-7,NA,15,NA,TGTGCCAGCAGTTCCCCGGCAGGGATCTCCTACGAGCAGTACTTC,CASSSPAGISYEQYF
TRBV28,TRBJ2-7,NA,13,NA,TGTGCCAGCACGGACAGCCTTGCATGGGAGCAGTACTTC,CASTDSLAWEQYF
TRBV13,TRBJ1-4,NA,15,TRBD1,TGTGCCAGCAGCTCATACAGGGGGTCTAATGAAAAACTGTTTTTT,CASSSYRGSNEKLFF
TRBV9,TRBJ2-1,NA,15,NA,TGTGCCAGCAGCGTAGAACCCAGCTCCTACAATGAGCAGTTCTTC,CASSVEPSSYNEQFF
TRBV10-3,TRBJ1-5,NA,15,TRBD1,TGTGCCATCAGACAGGGGGCGGAGAGCAATCAGCCCCAGCATTTT,CAIRQGAESNQPQHF
TRBV5-4,TRBJ2-1,NA,14,TRBD1,TGTGCCAGCAGCTCAACAGGGGGTGAGAATGAGCAGTTCTTC,CASSSTGGENEQFF
TRBV14,TRBJ1-2,once,14,NA,TGTGCCAGCAGCCAAGAGGATACTAACTATGGCTACACCTTC,CASSQEDTNYGYTF
TRBV14,TRBJ2-1,NA,16,TRBD2,TGTGCCAGCAGCCAAAATAGCGGGAGTGTCTACAATGAGCAGTTCTTC,CASSQNSGSVYNEQFF
TRBV19,TRBJ2-5,NA,17,TRBD2,TGTGCCAGTAGTTTCCTGGCTAGCGGGAGATACCAAGAGACCCAGTACTTC,CASSFLASGRYQETQYF
TRBV11-2,TRBJ2-7,NA,17,TRBD1,TGTGCCAGCAGCTTAGATAGGAGGGGACAGGGAAGCTACGAGCAGTACTTC,CASSLDRRGQGSYEQYF
TRBV28,TRBJ1-2,once,14,NA,TGTGCCAGCAGAAGAATGGGGGTGGACTATGGCTACACCTTC,CASRRMGVDYGYTF
TRBV7-9,TRBJ1-2,once,13,NA,TGTGCCAGCAGCTTGCAACAGGCCTATGGCTACACCTTC,CASSLQQAYGYTF
TRBV25-1,TRBJ2-1,NA,13,NA,TGTGCCAGCAGTGAGGTCTACTACAATGAGCAGTTCTTC,CASSEVYYNEQFF
TRBV6-5,TRBJ2-1,NA,14,TRBD2,TGTGCCAGCAGTTATAGGGGACTAGCACGGGAGCAGTTCTTC,CASSYRGLAREQFF
TRBV24-1,TRBJ2-1,NA,16,TRBD2,TGTGCCACCAGTGATTTCTCGACTAGCGGGAGCTATGAGCAGTTCTTC,CATSDFSTSGSYEQFF
TRBV28,TRBJ2-1,NA,11,NA,TGTGCCAGCAGTGCACAGGGAGGCCAGTTCTTC,CASSAQGGQFF
TRBV19,TRBJ1-3,NA,16,NA,TGTGCCAGTAGTATCTCGACAGGAACCTCTGGAAACACCATATATTTT,CASSISTGTSGNTIYF
TRBV19,TRBJ2-1,NA,15,TRBD1,TGTGCCAGTAGGAAGGGGACAGGGTTGTACAATGAGCAGTTCTTC,CASRKGTGLYNEQFF
TRBV11-2,TRBJ1-3,NA,15,TRBD1,TGTGCCAGCAGCGTTAATGGACAGGCTACGACCACCATATATTTT,CASSVNGQATTTIYF
TRBV9,TRBJ1-6,NA,16,NA,TGTGCCAGCAGCGTAGCGAGGGGCTCCTATAATTCACCCCTCCACTTT,CASSVARGSYNSPLHF
TRBV4-3,TRBJ1-5,once,18,NA,TGCGCCAGCAGCCAAGAGGGTATTTCTAAGGGGAGCAATCAGCCCCAGCATTTT,CASSQEGISKGSNQPQHF
TRBV10-3,TRBJ2-7,NA,13,NA,TGTGCCATCAGTGAACAGTTTTCTTACGAGCAGTACTTC,CAISEQFSYEQYF